This TCR beta chain is drawn from a study of shared clonotypes between healthy human individuals. Study findings and constraints: Generation probabilities of non-shared clonotypes were lower (relative to those shared by all four donors).

As concerns this clone: Its antigen remains unidentified.

The CDR3 spans 16 residues. V was clipped by 7 bases and J by 0 bases; unmatched bases: 8. Germline V lookup: CDR1 SEHNR, CDR2 FQNEAQ (reference sequence). All donors were healthy HIV-negative adults lacking recent acute infections or vaccinations. Method: immunoSEQ multiplex PCR; TCRdb's copy keeps in-frame clones and lacks some. The profile shows roughly 700,000 clones, approximately 79% of them singletons. The rearrangement links TRBV7-9 to TRBJ2-2; 7 bases match TRBD1. The TCR originated in a woman aged 30 to 39 in good health. The sequenced sample consisted of memory CD4+ T cells sorted from blood. Subset defined: CD45RA-negative fraction. As DNA, the CDR3 is TGTGCCAGCACCCCAAGACAGGGTTCGAACACCGGGGAGCTGTTTTTT. It is translated as CASTPRQGSNTGELFF.